A single sample is the source of the 4 T cell receptor beta chains below, sequenced in a study of OX40 agonist ivuxolimab in advanced cancers. The protocol was immunoSEQ multiplex PCR, while the TCRdb copy is restricted to in-frame clones and leaves out a portion. The data hold about 33,000 clones, with around 84% observed a single time. Sequences were derived from CD4+ or CD8+ T cells sorted from blood, sampled in a trial of the OX40 agonist ivuxolimab. The receptors were sampled from an adult with an advanced solid tumor such as melanoma, head and neck, liver or kidney cancer.

The V call is TRBV7-8, the J call TRBJ2-6, with 7 nucleotides matching TRBD1. Germline V gene data show CDR1 as SGHVS and CDR2 as FQNEAQ. V was pared by 1 base and J by 1 base, with 7 bases of the junction left unmatched. The CDR3 loop spans 18 amino acids. The CDR3 loop is CASSLVETGSSGANVLTF. As DNA, the CDR3 is TGTGCCAGCAGCTTAGTGGAGACAGGGTCTTCTGGGGCCAACGTCCTGACTTTC.

This CDR3 reads CASSLGTGGNEQYF. As DNA, the CDR3 is TGTGCCAGCAGTTTAGGGACGGGGGGCAACGAGCAGTACTTC. The chain employs TRBV27 and TRBJ2-7; D is perhaps TRBD2 (7 bases). V shed 2 bases and J shed 5 bases, with 13 bases lying between them. The CDR3 length is 14 residues. CDR1 and CDR2 from the germline V gene are MNHEY and SMNVEV (reference sequence).

This chain uses TRBV4-1 with TRBJ2-2, with D possibly TRBD2 on 6 matching bases. Germline CDR1 MGHRA, CDR2 YSYEKL. The V end was cut by 3 bases, the J end by 6 bases, with 11 bases between. This CDR3 is 14 amino acids long. The CDR3 DNA reads as TGCGCCAGCAGCCAGCGGGATTGGGCCGGGGAGCTGTTTTTT. Translation gives CASSQRDWAGELFF.

Relative to its sample, this clone is medium-sized. V and J are TRBV27 and TRBJ2-7, with D uncertain. With 3 bases removed from V and 3 bases from J, the gap between germline ends came to 9 bases. Germline values: CDR1 MNHEY, CDR2 SMNVEV (reference sequence). The CDR3 totals 13 residues. The CDR3: CASSFAYSYEQYF. The CDR3 DNA follows: TGTGCCAGCAGTTTCGCCTATAGCTACGAGCAGTACTTC.